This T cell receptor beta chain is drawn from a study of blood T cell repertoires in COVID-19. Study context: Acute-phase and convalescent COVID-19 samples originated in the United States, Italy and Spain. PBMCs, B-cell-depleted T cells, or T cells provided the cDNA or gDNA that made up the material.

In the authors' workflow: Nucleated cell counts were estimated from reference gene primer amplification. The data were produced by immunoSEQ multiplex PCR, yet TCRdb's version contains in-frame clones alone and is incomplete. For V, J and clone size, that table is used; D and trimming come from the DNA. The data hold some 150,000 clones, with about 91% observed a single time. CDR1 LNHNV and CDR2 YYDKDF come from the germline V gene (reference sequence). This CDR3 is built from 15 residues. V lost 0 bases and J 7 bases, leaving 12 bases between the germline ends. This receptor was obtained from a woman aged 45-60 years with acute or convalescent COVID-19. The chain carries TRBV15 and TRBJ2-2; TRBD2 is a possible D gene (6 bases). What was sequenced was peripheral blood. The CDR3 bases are TGTGCCACCAGCAGAGACGTGCGGGGCGTCGGGGAGCTGTTTTTT. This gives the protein CATSRDVRGVGELFF.